This T cell receptor beta chain was identified during a study of cytomegalovirus exposure and HLA in healthy donors. 60 Vbeta and 13 Jbeta primers were used in PCR. Clones were sequenced by immunoSEQ multiplex PCR, and TCRdb holds only the in-frame ones, with some missing. Of more than 95,000 clones listed, around 75% were seen once; the top ten hold 3.3%. Comments on this clone: Its antigen is unknown.

Study-level findings and limits: Follow-up analysis later connected one missense variant in DCLRE1C with trimming of TCR beta V- and J-genes. Because they were indistinguishable, some V segments, including TRBV6-2 and TRBV6-3, were excluded. Researchers reported that a few CMV-associated chains were confirmed in vitro as CMV antigen-specific. In a later analysis, compared with equally common non-associated chains, HLA-associated beta chains were more expanded.

This CDR3 has 15 amino acids. CDR1 WNHNN and CDR2 SYGVQD come from the germline V gene (reference sequence). Trimming stripped 6 bases from V and 1 base from J, with 12 bases between. The sample consisted of PBMCs. The V gene is TRBV10-1, the J gene TRBJ2-2; maybe TRBD1 (6 bases). This clonotype was sampled from a woman aged 50 to 65 in good health and CMV-seronegative. This CDR3 reads CASRDSLLNTGELFF. The CDR3 DNA follows: TGCGCCAGCAGGGACAGCTTATTGAACACCGGGGAGCTGTTTTTT.